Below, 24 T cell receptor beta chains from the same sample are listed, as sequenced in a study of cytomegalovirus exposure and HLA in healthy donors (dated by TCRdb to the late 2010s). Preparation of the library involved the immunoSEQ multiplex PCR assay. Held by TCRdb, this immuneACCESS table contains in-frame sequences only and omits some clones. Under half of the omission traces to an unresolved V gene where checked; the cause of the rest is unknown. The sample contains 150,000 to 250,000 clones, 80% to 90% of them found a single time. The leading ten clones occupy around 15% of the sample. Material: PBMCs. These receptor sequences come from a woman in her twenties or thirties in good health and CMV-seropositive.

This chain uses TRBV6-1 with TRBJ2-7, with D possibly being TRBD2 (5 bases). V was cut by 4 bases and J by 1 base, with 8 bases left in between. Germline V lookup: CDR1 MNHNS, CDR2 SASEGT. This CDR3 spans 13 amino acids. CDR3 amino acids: CASSVLASYEQYF. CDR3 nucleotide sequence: TGTGCCAGCAGTGTATTAGCGTCCTACGAGCAGTACTTC.

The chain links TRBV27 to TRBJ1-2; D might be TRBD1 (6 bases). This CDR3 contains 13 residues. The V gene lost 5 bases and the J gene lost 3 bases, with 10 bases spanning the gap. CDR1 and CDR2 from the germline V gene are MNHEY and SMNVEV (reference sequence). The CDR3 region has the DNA TGTGCCAGCAGTGAGGACAGAGACTATGGCTACACCTTC. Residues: CASSEDRDYGYTF.

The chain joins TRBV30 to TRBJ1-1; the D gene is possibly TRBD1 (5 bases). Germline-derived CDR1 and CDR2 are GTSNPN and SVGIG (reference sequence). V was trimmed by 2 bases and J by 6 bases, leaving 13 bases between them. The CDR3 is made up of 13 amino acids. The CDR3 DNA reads TGTGCCTGGAGTCGGCAGGGTGGGCCTGAAGCTTTCTTT. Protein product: CAWSRQGGPEAFF. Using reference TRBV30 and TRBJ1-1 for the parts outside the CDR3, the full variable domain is SQTIHQWPATLVQPVGSPLSLECTVEGTSNPNLYWYRQAAGRGLQLLFYSVGIGQISSEVPQNLSASRPQDRQFILSSKKLLLSDSGFYLCAWSRQGGPEAFFGQGTRLTVV.

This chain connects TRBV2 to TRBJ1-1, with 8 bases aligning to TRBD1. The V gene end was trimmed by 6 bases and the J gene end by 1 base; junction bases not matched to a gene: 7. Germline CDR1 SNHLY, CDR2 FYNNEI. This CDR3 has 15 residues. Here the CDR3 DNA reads TGTGCCAGCAGGAAGGTAGGACAGGGGAACACTGAAGCTTTCTTT. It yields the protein CASRKVGQGNTEAFF. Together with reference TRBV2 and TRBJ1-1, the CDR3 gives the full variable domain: EPEVTQTPSHQVTQMGQEVILRCVPISNHLYFYWYRQILGQKVEFLVSFYNNEISEKSEIFDDQFSVERPDGSNFTLKIRSTKLEDSAMYFCASRKVGQGNTEAFFGQGTRLTVV.

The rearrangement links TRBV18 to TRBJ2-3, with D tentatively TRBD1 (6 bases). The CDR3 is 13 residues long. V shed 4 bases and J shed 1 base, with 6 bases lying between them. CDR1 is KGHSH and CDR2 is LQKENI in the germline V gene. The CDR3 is CASSRQGTDTQYF. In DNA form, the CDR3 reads TGTGCCAGCTCACGACAGGGCACAGATACGCAGTATTTT.

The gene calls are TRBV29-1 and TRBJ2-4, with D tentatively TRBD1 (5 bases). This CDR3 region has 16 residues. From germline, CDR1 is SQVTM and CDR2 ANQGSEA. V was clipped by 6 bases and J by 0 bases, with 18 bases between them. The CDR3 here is CSVLGVENLAKNIQYF. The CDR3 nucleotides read TGCAGCGTCCTAGGGGTAGAGAATTTAGCCAAAAACATTCAGTACTTC.

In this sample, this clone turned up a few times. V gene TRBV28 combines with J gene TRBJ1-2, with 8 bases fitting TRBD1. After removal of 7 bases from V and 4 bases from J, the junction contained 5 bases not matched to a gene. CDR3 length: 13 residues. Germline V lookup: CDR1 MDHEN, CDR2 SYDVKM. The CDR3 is CASTYTGGYGYTF. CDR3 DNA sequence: TGTGCCAGCACCTATACAGGGGGCTATGGCTACACCTTC.

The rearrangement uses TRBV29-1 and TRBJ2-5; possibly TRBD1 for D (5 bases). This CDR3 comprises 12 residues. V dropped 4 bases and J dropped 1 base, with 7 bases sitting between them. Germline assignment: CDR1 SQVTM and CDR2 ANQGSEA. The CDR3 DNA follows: TGCAGCGTTGGAGACAGCCAAGAGACCCAGTACTTC. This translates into CSVGDSQETQYF.

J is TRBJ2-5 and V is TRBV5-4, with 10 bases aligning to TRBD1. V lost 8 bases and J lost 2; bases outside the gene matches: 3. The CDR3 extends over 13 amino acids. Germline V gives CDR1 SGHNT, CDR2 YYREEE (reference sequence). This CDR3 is CARTGGGQETQYF. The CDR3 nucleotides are TGTGCCAGGACAGGGGGCGGTCAAGAGACCCAGTACTTC.

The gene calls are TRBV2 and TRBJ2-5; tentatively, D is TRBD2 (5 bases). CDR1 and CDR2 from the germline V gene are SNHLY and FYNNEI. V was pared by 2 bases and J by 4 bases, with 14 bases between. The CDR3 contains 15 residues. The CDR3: CASSETAGRRETQYF. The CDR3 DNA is TGTGCCAGCAGTGAAACCGCGGGCCGCCGAGAGACCCAGTACTTC.

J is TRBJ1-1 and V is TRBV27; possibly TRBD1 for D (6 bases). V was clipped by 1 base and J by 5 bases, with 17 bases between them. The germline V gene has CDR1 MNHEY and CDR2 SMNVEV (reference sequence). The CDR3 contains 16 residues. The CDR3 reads CASSLLGGRGRTEAFF. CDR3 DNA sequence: TGTGCCAGCAGTTTATTGGGAGGGAGGGGGAGAACTGAAGCTTTCTTT.

CDR3 in amino acids: CASSDIWEQGRPSYEQYF. Here the CDR3 DNA reads TGTGCCAGCAGTGACATTTGGGAACAGGGGCGTCCCTCATACGAGCAGTACTTC. The chain combines TRBV6-1 with TRBJ2-7; 7 positions agree with TRBD1. Germline values: CDR1 MNHNS, CDR2 SASEGT. V trimming: 3 bases; J trimming: 4 bases; junction bases outside the gene matches: 18. This CDR3 spans 18 amino acids.

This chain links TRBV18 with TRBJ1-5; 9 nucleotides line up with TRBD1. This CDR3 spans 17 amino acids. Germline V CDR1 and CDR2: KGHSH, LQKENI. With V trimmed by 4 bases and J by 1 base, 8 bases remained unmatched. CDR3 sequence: CASSRTGTGISNQPQHF. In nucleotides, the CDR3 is TGTGCCAGCTCACGGACCGGGACAGGGATAAGCAATCAGCCCCAGCATTTT. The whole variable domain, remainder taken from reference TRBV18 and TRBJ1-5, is NAGVMQNPRHLVRRRGQEARLRCSPMKGHSHVYWYRQLPEEGLKFMVYLQKENIIDESGMPKERFSAEFPKEGPSILRIQQVVRGDSAAYFCASSRTGTGISNQPQHFGDGTRLSIL.

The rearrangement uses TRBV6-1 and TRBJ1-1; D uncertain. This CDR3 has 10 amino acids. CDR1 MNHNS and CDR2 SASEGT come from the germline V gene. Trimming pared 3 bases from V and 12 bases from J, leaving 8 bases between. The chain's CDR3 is CASSELTTFF. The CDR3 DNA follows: TGTGCCAGCAGTGAGCTGACAACTTTCTTT.

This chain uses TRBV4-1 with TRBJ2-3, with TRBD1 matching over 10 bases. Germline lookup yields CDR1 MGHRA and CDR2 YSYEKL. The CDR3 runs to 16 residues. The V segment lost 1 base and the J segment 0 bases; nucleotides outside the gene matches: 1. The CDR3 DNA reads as TGCGCCAGCAGCCAAGGACAGGGGGCCAGCACAGATACGCAGTATTTT. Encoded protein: CASSQGQGASTDTQYF.

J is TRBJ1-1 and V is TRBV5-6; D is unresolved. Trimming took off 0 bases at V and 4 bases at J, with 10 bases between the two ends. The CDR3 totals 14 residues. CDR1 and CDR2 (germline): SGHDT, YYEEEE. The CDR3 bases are TGTGCCAGCAGCTTGGATGCGGTCCCCACTGAAGCTTTCTTT. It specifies CASSLDAVPTEAFF.

As DNA, the CDR3 is TGTGCCAGCAGCCGGGACTCCACAGATACGCAGTATTTT. It yields the protein CASSRDSTDTQYF. V gene TRBV5-4 combines with J gene TRBJ2-3, with D perhaps TRBD2 (6 bases). Trimming removed 4 bases at V and 2 bases at J, with 8 bases between. The CDR3 totals 13 residues. Germline V gene sequence: CDR1 SGHNT, CDR2 YYREEE (reference sequence).

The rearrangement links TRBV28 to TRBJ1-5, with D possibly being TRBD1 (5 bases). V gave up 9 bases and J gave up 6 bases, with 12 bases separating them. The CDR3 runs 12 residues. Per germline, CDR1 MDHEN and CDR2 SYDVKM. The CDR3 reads CASLRATQPQHF. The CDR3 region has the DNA TGTGCCAGTCTCAGGGCGACTCAGCCCCAGCATTTT.

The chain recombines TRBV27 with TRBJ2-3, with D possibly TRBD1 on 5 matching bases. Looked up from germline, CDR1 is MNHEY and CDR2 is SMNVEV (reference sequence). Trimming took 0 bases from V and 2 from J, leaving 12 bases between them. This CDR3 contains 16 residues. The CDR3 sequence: CASSLSSRVSTDTQYF. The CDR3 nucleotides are TGTGCCAGCAGTTTATCGAGCAGGGTATCCACAGATACGCAGTATTTT.

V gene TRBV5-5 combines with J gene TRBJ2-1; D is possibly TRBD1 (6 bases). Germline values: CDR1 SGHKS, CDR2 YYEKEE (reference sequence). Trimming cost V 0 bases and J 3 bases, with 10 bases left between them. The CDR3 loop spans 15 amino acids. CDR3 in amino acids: CASSLEGHHYNEQFF. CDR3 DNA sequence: TGTGCCAGCAGCTTGGAGGGACACCACTACAATGAGCAGTTCTTC.

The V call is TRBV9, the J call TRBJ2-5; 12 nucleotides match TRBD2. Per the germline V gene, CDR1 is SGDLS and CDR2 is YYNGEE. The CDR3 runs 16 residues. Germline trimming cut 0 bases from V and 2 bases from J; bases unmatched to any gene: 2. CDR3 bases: TGTGCCAGCAGCGTAGGCCTAGCGGGAGGGCAAGAGACCCAGTACTTC. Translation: CASSVGLAGGQETQYF.

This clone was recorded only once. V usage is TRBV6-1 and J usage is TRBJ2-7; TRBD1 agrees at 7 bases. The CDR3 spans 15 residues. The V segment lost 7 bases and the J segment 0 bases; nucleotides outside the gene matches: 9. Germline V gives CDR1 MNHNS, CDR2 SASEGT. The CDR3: CASTYSGTASYEQYF. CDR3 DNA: TGTGCCAGCACCTACTCCGGGACAGCCTCCTACGAGCAGTACTTC.

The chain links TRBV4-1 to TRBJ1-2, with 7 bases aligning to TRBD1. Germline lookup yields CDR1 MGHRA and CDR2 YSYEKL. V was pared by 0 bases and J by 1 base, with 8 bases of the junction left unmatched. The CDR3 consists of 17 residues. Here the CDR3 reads CASSQERGLSGNYGYTF. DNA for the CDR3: TGCGCCAGCAGCCAAGAAAGGGGGCTCTCCGGTAACTATGGCTACACCTTC.

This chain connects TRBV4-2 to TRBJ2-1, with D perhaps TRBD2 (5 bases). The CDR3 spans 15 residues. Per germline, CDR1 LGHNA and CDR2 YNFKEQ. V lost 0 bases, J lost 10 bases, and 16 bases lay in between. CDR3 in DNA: TGTGCCAGCAGCCAAGAACCACTAGTCTCCGACGAGCAGTTCTTC. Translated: CASSQEPLVSDEQFF.